The clone carrying this T cell receptor (beta chain) was detected only a few times. A J-beta primer mix and a sample-barcoded 5' primer were used in a second PCR of roughly 7 to 12 cycles. One entry per CDR3 protein results from TCRdb running MiXCR on the 5' RACE reads. This sample has 1.5 million to 2 million distinct CDR3 sequences, with approximately 50% found just once. This sample is part of a study of blood T cells in healthy people across ages. Trimming removed 1 base from V and 2 bases from J; junction bases left unmatched: 8. Germline CDR1 and CDR2: DFQATT and SNEGSKA (reference sequence). The CDR3 is 16 residues long.

The origin of this receptor is a woman in her forties in good health. The material sequenced was blood. The rearrangement joins TRBV20-1 to TRBJ2-1, with 7 bases matching TRBD1. The DNA for the CDR3 is TGCAGTGCTAGAGGCTACCCCGGGACAGCCTACAATGAGCAGTTCTTC. It specifies CSARGYPGTAYNEQFF.